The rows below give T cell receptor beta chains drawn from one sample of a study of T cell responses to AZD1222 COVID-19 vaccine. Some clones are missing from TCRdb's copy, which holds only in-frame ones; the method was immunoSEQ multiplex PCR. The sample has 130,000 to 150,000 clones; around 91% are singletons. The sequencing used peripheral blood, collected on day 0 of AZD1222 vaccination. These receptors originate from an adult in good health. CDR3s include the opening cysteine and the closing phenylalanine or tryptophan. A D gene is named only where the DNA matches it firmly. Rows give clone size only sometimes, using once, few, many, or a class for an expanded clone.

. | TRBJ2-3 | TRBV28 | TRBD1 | TGTGCCAGCAGACATCATACGGACAGGGTCGGGACAAATACGCAGTATTTT | CASRHHTDRVGTNTQYF
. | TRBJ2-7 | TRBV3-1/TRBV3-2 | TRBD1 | TGTGCCAGCAGCCACTGGACAGGGTCCGAGCAGTACTTC | CASSHWTGSEQYF
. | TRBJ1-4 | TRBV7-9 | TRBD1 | TGTGCCAGCAGCTCGGGACAGGGAAATGAAAAACTGTTTTTT | CASSSGQGNEKLFF
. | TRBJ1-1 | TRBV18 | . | TGTGCCAGCTCACCCCTTCTAGGGGGGGTGAACACTGAAGCTTTCTTT | CASSPLLGGVNTEAFF
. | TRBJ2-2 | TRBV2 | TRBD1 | TGTGCCAGCAGTTTGGACAGGGACACCGGGGAGCTGTTTTTT | CASSLDRDTGELFF
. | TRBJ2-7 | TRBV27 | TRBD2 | TGTGCCAGCAGTTTGTCCTTGGAGACTAGCGGGGCAATGGAGTACTTC | CASSLSLETSGAMEYF
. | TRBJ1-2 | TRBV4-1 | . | TGCGCCAGCAGCCCTTCAGGAGGGAGCAACTATGGCTACACCTTC | CASSPSGGSNYGYTF
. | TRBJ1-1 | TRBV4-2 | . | TGTGCCAGCAGCCCAGGGCCCATTGGGAACACTGAAGCTTTCTTT | CASSPGPIGNTEAFF
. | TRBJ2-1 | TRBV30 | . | TGTGCCTGGAGTCTATCAGGGGTGGGTGAGCAGTTCTTC | CAWSLSGVGEQFF
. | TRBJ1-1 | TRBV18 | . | TGTGCCAGCTCACCACCGGCTAGGGCGACTGGGACTGAAGCTTTCTTT | CASSPPARATGTEAFF
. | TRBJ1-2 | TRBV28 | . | TGTGCCAGCAGTTTTTCATCCGGCTCTTGGGGCTACACCTTC | CASSFSSGSWGYTF
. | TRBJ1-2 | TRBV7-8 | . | TGTGCCAGCAGCTTAAACAGGGATGGCTACACCTTC | CASSLNRDGYTF
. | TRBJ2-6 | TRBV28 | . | TGTGCCAGCAGTCCAAGCTCTGGGGCCAACGTCCTGACTTTC | CASSPSSGANVLTF
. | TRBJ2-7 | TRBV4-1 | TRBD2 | TGCGCCAGCAGCCACTCCACTAGCGGGAATAGGGAGGTGGGGGCCTACGAGCAGTACTTC | CASSHSTSGNREVGAYEQYF
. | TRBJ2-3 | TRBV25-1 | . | TGTGCCAGCAGTGACCACCCCACAGATACGCAGTATTTT | CASSDHPTDTQYF
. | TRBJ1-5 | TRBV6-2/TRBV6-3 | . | TGTGCCAGCAGTTTTCAAGATCAGCCCCAGCATTTT | CASSFQDQPQHF
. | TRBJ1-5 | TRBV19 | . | TGTGCCAGTAGGCAGGCCCATAGCAATCAGCCCCAGCATTTT | CASRQAHSNQPQHF
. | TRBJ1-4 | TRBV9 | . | TGTGCCAGCAGCGTAGAGGGACGGGCAACGGAAAAACTGTTTTTT | CASSVEGRATEKLFF
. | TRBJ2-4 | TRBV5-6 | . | TGTGCCAGCAGCTTGTTTGGGGCCACCAAAAACATTCAGTACTTC | CASSLFGATKNIQYF
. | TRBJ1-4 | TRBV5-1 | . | TGCGCCAGCCGGGCAGAAGCAACTAATGAAAAACTGTTTTTT | CASRAEATNEKLFF
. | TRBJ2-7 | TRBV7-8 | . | TGTGCCAGCAGCTTAGACGGGAGCAGCTCCTACGAGCAGTACTTC | CASSLDGSSSYEQYF
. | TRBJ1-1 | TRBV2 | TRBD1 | TGTGCCAGCACGGGGGTGACAGGGAGTGGAGCTTTCTTT | CASTGVTGSGAFF
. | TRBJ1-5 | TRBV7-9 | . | TGTGCCAGCAGCTTGGGGGGACGCAAGCATCAGCCCCAGCATTTT | CASSLGGRKHQPQHF
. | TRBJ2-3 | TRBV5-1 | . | TGCGCCAGCCACGGGGCACCTCCATCAGATACGCAGTATTTT | CASHGAPPSDTQYF
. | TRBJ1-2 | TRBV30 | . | TGTGCCTGTCATACGCAGGACGGCTATGGCTACACCTTC | CACHTQDGYGYTF
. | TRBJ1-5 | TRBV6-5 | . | TGTGCCAGCCTACAGCTAAATCAGCCCCAGCATTTT | CASLQLNQPQHF
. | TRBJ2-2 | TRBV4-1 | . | TGCGCCAGCGGTGGGACTGAGAACACCGGGGAGCTGTTTTTT | CASGGTENTGELFF
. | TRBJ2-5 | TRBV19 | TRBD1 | TGTGCCAGTAGTATGGTGGGGACAGGGGGCTTTGAGACCCAGTACTTC | CASSMVGTGGFETQYF
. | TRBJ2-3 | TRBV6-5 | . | TGTGCCAGCAGTTACTCGCCCGGAGGGGGTAATACGCAGTATTTT | CASSYSPGGGNTQYF
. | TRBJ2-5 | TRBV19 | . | TGTGCCAGTAGTAGGGATCGCCAAGAGACCCAGTACTTC | CASSRDRQETQYF
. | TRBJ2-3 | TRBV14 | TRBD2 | TGTGCCAGCAGCCAAGTTTCGGCTAGCGGGGGGCATACGCAGTATTTT | CASSQVSASGGHTQYF
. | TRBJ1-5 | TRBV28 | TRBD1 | TGTGCCAGCAGTTTCCAGGACAGGGGCAATCAGCCCCAGCATTTT | CASSFQDRGNQPQHF
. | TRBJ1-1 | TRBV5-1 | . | TGCGCCAGCAGCTTGGGATCTGGGGCGGGACGTCCCACCAATGAAGCTTTCTTT | CASSLGSGAGRPTNEAFF
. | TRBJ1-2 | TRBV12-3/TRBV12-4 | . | TGTGCCAGCAGTTTACCCAAGAACTATGGCTACACCTTC | CASSLPKNYGYTF
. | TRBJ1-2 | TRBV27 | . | TGTGCCAGGGCAGGGGGCTACACCTTC | CARAGGYTF
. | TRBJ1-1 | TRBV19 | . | TGTGCCAGTAGTATAGAACAGGGTGGGACTGAAGCTTTCTTT | CASSIEQGGTEAFF
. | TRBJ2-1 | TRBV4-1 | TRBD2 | TGCGCCAGCAGCCATTCCCATCCTAGCGGTAGCTCCTACAATGAGCAGTTCTTC | CASSHSHPSGSSYNEQFF
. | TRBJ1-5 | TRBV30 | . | TGTGCCTGGACCCCGGGACTGAGCAATCAGCCCCAGCATTTT | CAWTPGLSNQPQHF
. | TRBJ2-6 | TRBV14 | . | TGTGCCAGCAGCGGAAACCTCGGGACGCCTTACTCTGGGGCCAACGTCCTGACTTTC | CASSGNLGTPYSGANVLTF
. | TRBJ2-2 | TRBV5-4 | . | TGTGCCAGCAGCTCCGGGACTTTTATAAACACCGGGGAGCTGTTTTTT | CASSSGTFINTGELFF
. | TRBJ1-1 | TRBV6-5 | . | TGTGCCAGCAGTTACCACCATACAAACACTGAAGCTTTCTTT | CASSYHHTNTEAFF
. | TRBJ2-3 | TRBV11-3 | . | TGTGCCAGCAGCTTCGGACAAGGGCCCCTGTCCACAGATACGCAGTATTTT | CASSFGQGPLSTDTQYF
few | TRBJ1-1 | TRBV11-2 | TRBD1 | TGTGCCAGCACTTTAGACAGGGGGAATGTGGAAGCTTTCTTT | CASTLDRGNVEAFF
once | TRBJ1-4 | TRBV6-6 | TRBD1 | TGTGCCAGCAGTAACGACAGGGCCGGAAAACTGTTTTTT | CASSNDRAGKLFF
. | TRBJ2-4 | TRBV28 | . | TGTGCCAGCAGTTTACTCCGGGACGCTAACATTCAGTACTTC | CASSLLRDANIQYF
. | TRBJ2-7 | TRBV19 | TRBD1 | TGTGCCAGTAGTATGCCGGGACAGGGGACCTACGAGCAGTACTTC | CASSMPGQGTYEQYF
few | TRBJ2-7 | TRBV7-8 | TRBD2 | TGTGCCAGCAGCCCCGGGACTAGCGGGAGGACCGGTAGCTACGAGCAGTACTTC | CASSPGTSGRTGSYEQYF
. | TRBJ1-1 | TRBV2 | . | TGTGCCAGCATTAGTACAGGGAACACTGAAGCTTTCTTT | CASISTGNTEAFF
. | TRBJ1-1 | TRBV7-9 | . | TGTGCCAGCAGCACCAAGGGGTCTGAAGCTTTCTTT | CASSTKGSEAFF
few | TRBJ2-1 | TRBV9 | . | TGTGCCAGCAGCGTAGACAGGCAGTACTATGAGCAGTTCTTC | CASSVDRQYYEQFF
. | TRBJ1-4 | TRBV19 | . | TGTGCCAGTACCTATCAGGCGGGGGCGCTGGGTGAAAAACTGTTTTTT | CASTYQAGALGEKLFF
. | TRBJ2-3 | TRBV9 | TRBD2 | TGTGCCAGCAGCCCCCCGACTAGCGGGACGGCAGATACGCAGTATTTT | CASSPPTSGTADTQYF
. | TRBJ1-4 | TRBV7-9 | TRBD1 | TGTGCCAGCAGCTTGGGACAGGGGGTTTATGAAAAACTGTTTTTT | CASSLGQGVYEKLFF
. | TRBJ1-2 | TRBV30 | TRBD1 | TGTGCCTGGAGCGAGGACAGGGTGATGGGCTACACCTTC | CAWSEDRVMGYTF